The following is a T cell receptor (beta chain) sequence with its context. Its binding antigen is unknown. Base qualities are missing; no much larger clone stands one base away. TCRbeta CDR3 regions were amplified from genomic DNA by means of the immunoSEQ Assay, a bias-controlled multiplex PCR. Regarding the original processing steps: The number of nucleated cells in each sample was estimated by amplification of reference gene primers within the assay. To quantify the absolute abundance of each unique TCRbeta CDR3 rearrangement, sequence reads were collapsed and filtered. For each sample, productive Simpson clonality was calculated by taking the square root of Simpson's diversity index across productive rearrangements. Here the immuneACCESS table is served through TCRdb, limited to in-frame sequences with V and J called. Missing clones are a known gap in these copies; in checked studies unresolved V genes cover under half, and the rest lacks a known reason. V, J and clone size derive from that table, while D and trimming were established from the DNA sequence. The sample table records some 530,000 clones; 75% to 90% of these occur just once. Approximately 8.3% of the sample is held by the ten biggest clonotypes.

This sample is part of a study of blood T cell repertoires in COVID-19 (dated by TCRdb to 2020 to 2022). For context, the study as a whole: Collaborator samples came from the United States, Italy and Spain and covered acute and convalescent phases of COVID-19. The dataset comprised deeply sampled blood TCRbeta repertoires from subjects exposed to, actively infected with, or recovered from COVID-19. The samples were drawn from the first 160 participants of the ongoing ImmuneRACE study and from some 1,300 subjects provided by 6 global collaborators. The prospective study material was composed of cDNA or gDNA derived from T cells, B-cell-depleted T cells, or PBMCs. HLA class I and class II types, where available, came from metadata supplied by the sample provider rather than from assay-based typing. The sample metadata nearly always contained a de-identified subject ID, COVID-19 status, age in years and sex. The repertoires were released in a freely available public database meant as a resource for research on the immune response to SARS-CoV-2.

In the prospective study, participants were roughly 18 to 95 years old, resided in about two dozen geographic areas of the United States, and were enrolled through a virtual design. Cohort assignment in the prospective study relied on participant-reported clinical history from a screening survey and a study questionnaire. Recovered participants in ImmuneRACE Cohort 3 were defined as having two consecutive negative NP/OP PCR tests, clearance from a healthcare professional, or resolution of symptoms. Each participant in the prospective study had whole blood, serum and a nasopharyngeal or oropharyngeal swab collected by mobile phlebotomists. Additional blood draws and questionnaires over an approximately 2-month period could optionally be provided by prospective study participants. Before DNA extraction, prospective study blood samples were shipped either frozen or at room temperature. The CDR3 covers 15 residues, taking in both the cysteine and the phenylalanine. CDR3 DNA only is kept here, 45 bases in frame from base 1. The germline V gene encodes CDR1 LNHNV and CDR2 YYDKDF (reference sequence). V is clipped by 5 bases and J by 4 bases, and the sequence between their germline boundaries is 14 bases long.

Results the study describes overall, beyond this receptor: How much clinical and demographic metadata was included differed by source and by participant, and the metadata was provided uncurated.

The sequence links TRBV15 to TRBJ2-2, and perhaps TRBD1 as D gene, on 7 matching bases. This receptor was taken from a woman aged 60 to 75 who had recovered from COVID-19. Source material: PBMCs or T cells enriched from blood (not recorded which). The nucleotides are TGTGCCACCAGCTTCCGACAGGGAGGCACCGGGGAGCTGTTTTTT. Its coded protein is CATSFRQGGTGELFF.